This T cell receptor beta chain was captured in a study of OX40 agonist ivuxolimab in advanced cancers. Germline-derived CDR1 and CDR2 are MNHEY and SVGAGI. This CDR3 has 14 amino acids. Trimming cost V 6 bases and J 3 bases; bases outside gene matches: 8. Profiling relied on immunoSEQ multiplex PCR, and the TCRdb table lists in-frame clones only, not all of them. This sample carries 30,000 to 35,000 clones, 85% to 95% of them seen once, and the ten largest clones take roughly 29%. V is TRBV6-5 and J is TRBJ2-7, with TRBD1 matching 7 bases. This receptor was obtained from an adult with an advanced solid tumor such as melanoma, head and neck, liver or kidney cancer. The sequencing used CD4+ or CD8+ T cells sorted from blood, collected in a trial of the OX40 agonist ivuxolimab. The CDR3 coding sequence is TGTGCCAGCAGCATTGACAGGGTCAACTACGAGCAGTACTTC. Translation: CASSIDRVNYEQYF.